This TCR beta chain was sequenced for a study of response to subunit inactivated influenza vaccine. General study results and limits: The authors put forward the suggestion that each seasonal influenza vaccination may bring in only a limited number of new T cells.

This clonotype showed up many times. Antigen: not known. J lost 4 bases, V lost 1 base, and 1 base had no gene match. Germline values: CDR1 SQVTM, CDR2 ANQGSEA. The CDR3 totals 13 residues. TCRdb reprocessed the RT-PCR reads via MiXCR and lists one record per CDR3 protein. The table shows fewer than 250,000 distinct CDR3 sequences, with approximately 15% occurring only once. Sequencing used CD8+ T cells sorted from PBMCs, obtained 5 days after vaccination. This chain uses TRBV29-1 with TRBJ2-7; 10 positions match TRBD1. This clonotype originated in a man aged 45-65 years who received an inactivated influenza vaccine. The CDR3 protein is CSVEGTGGYEQYF. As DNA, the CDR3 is TGCAGCGTTGAAGGGACAGGGGGGTACGAGCAGTACTTC.